What follows describes a single TCR beta chain. It has no known antigen specificity. One base away there is no much larger clone; base qualities are not given. Ficoll-Paque density gradient centrifugation was used to isolate PBMCs. The trim is 0 bases for V and 2 bases for J, with a gap of 9 bases between the germline ends. Its CDR3 holds 15 amino acids, cysteine through phenylalanine. Only CDR3 DNA remains: 45 bases, in frame from the first base. The germline V gene specifies MNHEY as CDR1 and SVGAGI as CDR2. The data belong to a study of T-cell memory formation after mild COVID-19 (dated by TCRdb to the early 2020s). Turning to the overall study: TCR sequence clusters from the two donors were largely donor specific. Two young, previously healthy adult volunteers, one female and one male, were included in the cohort. In a couple of donors, T-cell clones that expanded and contracted after mild COVID-19 were followed by sequencing TCRalpha and TCRbeta repertoires longitudinally.

Findings and caveats that apply to the study as a whole: The study covered only a couple of mild cases, and larger cohorts including severe cases with pre-infection samples were considered necessary. Contracting CD4+ clones were located mainly in the CM and EM memory subsets, whereas CD8+ clones were found to be enriched in EMRA. SARS-CoV-2 specificity of the second-wave clones peaking on day 37 was not confirmed. Some responding clones were detected in pre-infection memory, suggesting pre-existing cross-reactive memory T cells joined the SARS-CoV-2 response. Balanced CD4/CD8 phenotypes were observed for clones contracting from day 15 to 85, whereas a bias towards CD4+ was observed for a second wave of clones expanding from day 15 to 37.

Sequenced using an Illumina NovaSeq 6000. TCRalpha and TCRbeta cDNA libraries were constructed by 5'RACE with constant-segment primers, with sample barcodes and unique molecular identifiers being introduced. RNA was extracted from every sample with Trizol reagent. Amplification of the libraries took two PCR steps, and the second step added a second sample barcode plus Illumina TruSeq adapters. Sequencing of the libraries was done on an Illumina NovaSeq, producing 2 x 150 bp paired-end reads. The authors' pipeline ran thus. The reads were demultiplexed and collapsed into UMI-guided consensus sequences using migec v1.2.7. Using mixcr v2.1.11, the UMI consensuses were aligned to TRA and TRB V and J templates and assembled into clonotypes. Clonotypes were classified as expanded or contracted when called significant by both edgeR and NoisET, with noise models trained on biological replicates. edgeR calls used a false discovery rate-adjusted p below 0.01 and a log2 fold-change threshold of 1. As an exploratory analysis of dynamics, max-normalized trajectories of the 1000 most abundant clonotypes were examined by PCA with hierarchical clustering. Separately sequenced CD4+ and CD8+ repertoires were used to assign a CD4 or CD8 phenotype to each responding clone. TCRdb redid the processing of the public reads, applying fastp at Q25 and MiXCR, and retained in-frame beta chains. Each CDR3 protein gets just one entry, which takes the most common genes and DNA from the rows behind it. The V and J calls and clone size are TCRdb's, not the authors'. Within this sample are about 560,000 distinct CDR3 sequences, with 15% to 20% of them counted one time only. The top ten clonotypes cover about 8.6% of the sample.

The clonotype was recovered from an adult woman who had mild COVID-19 (a few samples of this study predate the infection). The sample titles of this study are shuffled in the database, so cell type and time point are left out; the donor was told from shared clones. Sequenced sample: PBMCs or a T cell subset sorted from them (not recorded which). The chain links TRBV6-5 with TRBJ2-3, with no confidently assigned D gene. The DNA sequence is as follows: TGTGCCAGCAGTTACTCGCCTAGTCCCACAGATACGCAGTATTTT. It specifies CASSYSPSPTDTQYF.